What follows are 17 T cell receptor beta chains derived from one specimen sequenced in a study of T cells after yellow fever vaccination. In TCRdb, the 5' RACE reads were re-called with MiXCR into one record per CDR3 protein. This sample yields fewer than 650,000 distinct CDR3 sequences, of which 21% are seen a single time; 16% belongs to the top ten. The input for sequencing was PBMCs, taken approximately 22 days after the first yellow fever vaccination. The source is a young man who received the YFV17D yellow fever vaccine.

The chain employs TRBV11-2 and TRBJ2-3, with D possibly TRBD2 on 6 matching bases. The CDR3 length is 15 residues. The germline gives CDR1 SGHAT, CDR2 FQNNGV. V was pared by 5 bases and J by 2 bases, with 14 bases between. The CDR3 DNA is TGTGCCAGCAGCCCCGGGACTGGGAACACAGATACGCAGTATTTT. It yields the protein CASSPGTGNTDTQYF.

V gene TRBV21-1 combines with J gene TRBJ2-2; TRBD2 is the table's D call, not checked against the DNA. TRBV21-1 is a pseudogene locus. The CDR3 is 16 residues long. The DNA for the CDR3 is TGTGCCAGCAGCAATTTAGCGGGGAGGAACACCGGGGAGCTGTTTTTT. Translated, it gives CASSNLAGRNTGELFF.

This clonotype was seen a handful of times. This chain links TRBV10-3 with TRBJ2-1; D is ambiguous. Trimming took off 9 bases at V and 9 bases at J, with 18 bases between the two ends. CDR3 length equals 13 residues. Germline CDR1 ENHRY, CDR2 SYGVKD. The CDR3 is CAIAVGQHSEQFF. The CDR3 coding sequence is TGTGCCATTGCGGTTGGGCAGCATAGTGAGCAGTTCTTC.

This clonotype was counted only a few times. The rearrangement links TRBV5-1 to TRBJ2-5, with a weak D call TRBD2 (6 bases). The CDR3 is 14 amino acids. Trimming stripped 0 bases from V and 5 bases from J, with 11 bases between. The germline V gene encodes CDR1 SGHRS and CDR2 YFSETQ. The CDR3 spells CASSLAGSSETQYF. The CDR3 nucleotides are TGCGCCAGCAGCTTGGCCGGGAGTTCGGAGACCCAGTACTTC.

V usage is TRBV12-3 or TRBV12-4 and J usage is TRBJ2-7; possible D gene TRBD2, 6 bases. V was shortened by 3 bases and J by 0 bases, with 12 bases between the two germline ends. CDR3 size: 15 residues. CDR3 in DNA: TGTGCCAGCAGTTTTGAGACGGAGGGCTCCTACGAGCAGTACTTC. Its translation is CASSFETEGSYEQYF.

The V call is TRBV5-1, the J call TRBJ2-5; a weak D match, TRBD2 (5 bases). The CDR3 has 13 amino acids. Trimming took 7 bases from V and 5 from J, leaving 15 bases between them. Germline CDR1 is SGHRS and CDR2 is YFSETQ. Here the CDR3 DNA reads TGCGCCAGCCTGCCGGGAAACGGGGAGACCCAGTACTTC. It yields the protein CASLPGNGETQYF.

This clonotype was counted only a few times. The DNA of the CDR3 is TGTGCCAGCAGCTTCCTGGAACTGAACACCGGGGAGCTGTTTTTT. It codes for CASSFLELNTGELFF. The rearrangement uses TRBV5-5 and TRBJ2-2; D uncertain. This CDR3 has 15 residues. Trimming stripped 2 bases from V and 1 base from J, with 9 bases between. Germline CDR1 reads SGHKS; CDR2 reads YYEKEE (reference sequence).

Only a few counts were recorded for this clonotype. The genes are TRBV28 and TRBJ1-1, with unresolved D. This CDR3 region has 14 residues. Germline lookup yields CDR1 MDHEN and CDR2 SYDVKM. V was pared by 5 bases and J by 2 bases, with 12 bases between. DNA for the CDR3: TGTGCCAGCAGTCCTTATAATTTTAACACTGAAGCTTTCTTT. It yields the protein CASSPYNFNTEAFF.

This clonotype occurred many times. The J gene is TRBJ2-1, the V gene TRBV5-6; 7 positions agree with TRBD2. V trimming: 5 bases; J trimming: 9 bases; junction bases outside the gene matches: 17. Per germline, CDR1 SGHDT and CDR2 YYEEEE. The CDR3 has 16 residues. CDR3 in amino acids: CASRTSRLAVWAEQFF. The CDR3 DNA follows: TGTGCCAGCAGGACCAGCAGGCTAGCGGTCTGGGCTGAGCAGTTCTTC.

The chain employs TRBV20-1 and TRBJ2-1, with D unclear. The length of the CDR3 is 17 residues. Germline V lookup: CDR1 DFQATT, CDR2 SNEGSKA (reference sequence). The V gene lost 5 bases and the J gene lost 9 bases, with 29 bases spanning the gap. The chain's CDR3 is CSARPTSLVTLSGEQFF. CDR3 coding DNA: TGCAGTGCTCGCCCAACCTCCCTAGTGACCCTCTCGGGTGAGCAGTTCTTC.

This clonotype was recorded a few times. V gene TRBV7-2 combines with J gene TRBJ2-3; no reliable D call. The CDR3 is 17 amino acids. Germline CDR1 and CDR2: SGHTA and FQGNSA. Trimming removed 3 bases from V and 6 bases from J, with 22 bases in between. CDR3 coding DNA: TGTGCCAGCAGCTTCAACGGCGTCTCTGTCCCCACGGATACGCAGTATTTT. Encoded protein: CASSFNGVSVPTDTQYF. Combining the CDR3 with reference TRBV7-2 and TRBJ2-3 gives the whole variable domain GAGVSQSPSNKVTEKGKDVELRCDPISGHTALYWYRQSLGQGLEFLIYFQGNSAPDKSGLPSDRFSAERTGGSVSTLTIQRTQQEDSAVYLCASSFNGVSVPTDTQYFGPGTRLTVL.

The sample holds a few counts of this clonotype. The chain links TRBV4-3 to TRBJ2-1, with D hard to call. V lost 0 bases, J lost 7 bases, and 13 bases lay in between. The CDR3 is 15 residues long. The V gene's germline CDR1 is LGHNA and CDR2 YSLEER. The DNA for the CDR3 is TGCGCCAGCAGCCAAGAAGGTCACCTGGATAATGAGCAGTTCTTC. It encodes CASSQEGHLDNEQFF.

The chain's CDR3 is CASIMGSDYGYTF. The DNA of the CDR3 is TGTGCCAGCATCATGGGTTCGGACTATGGCTACACCTTC. The chain uses TRBV6-6 and TRBJ1-2; D gene uncertain. Deletions cut 7 bases from V and 3 bases from J, with 12 bases between. Per germline, CDR1 MNHNY and CDR2 SVGAGI (reference sequence). This CDR3 contains 13 residues.

This clonotype has a count of ten or more. For the CDR3, the DNA is TGTGCCAGCAGAACCGGGACTAGCGGGGAAGATACGCAGTATTTT. Protein: CASRTGTSGEDTQYF. The chain uses TRBV6-1 and TRBJ2-3; 13 positions agree with TRBD2. CDR3 length equals 15 residues. V dropped 6 bases and J dropped 5; count of bases not matched to a gene: 5. Germline-derived CDR1 and CDR2 are MNHNS and SASEGT.

In nucleotides, the CDR3 is TGTGCCAGCAGCAGACAGTCTCCCTCCTATAATTCACCCCTCCACTTT. Protein: CASSRQSPSYNSPLHF. The rearrangement uses TRBV12-3 or TRBV12-4 and TRBJ1-6, with D perhaps matching TRBD1 (5 bases). V gave up 6 bases and J gave up 0 bases, with 12 bases separating them. The CDR3 runs 16 residues.

This chain links TRBV4-3 with TRBJ2-3; a weak D match, TRBD1 (6 bases). Trimming took off 1 base at V and 2 bases at J, with 22 bases between the two ends. The CDR3 totals 19 residues. Germline V gene sequence: CDR1 LGHNA, CDR2 YSLEER. This CDR3 reads CASSQGLQGTVSLTDTQYF. The CDR3 region has the DNA TGCGCCAGCAGCCAAGGACTCCAGGGGACGGTTAGTCTCACAGATACGCAGTATTTT.

This clonotype has only a few counts. The gene calls are TRBV4-3 and TRBJ2-1, with a tentative D call TRBD1 (6 bases). CDR3 length: 15 residues. Germline CDR1 is LGHNA and CDR2 is YSLEER. V dropped 1 base and J dropped 1 base, with 8 bases sitting between them. CDR3 sequence: CASSQVGGSYNEQFF. The DNA of the CDR3 is TGCGCCAGCAGCCAAGTAGGGGGTTCCTACAATGAGCAGTTCTTC.